This T cell receptor beta chain was obtained from a study of shared clonotypes between healthy human individuals. Per the germline V gene, CDR1 is WSHSY and CDR2 is SAAADI. The length of the CDR3 is 13 residues. Trimming took 3 bases from V and 4 from J, leaving 7 bases between them. Researchers drew on roughly 100 million PBMCs for genomic DNA from unsorted samples. Data came from immunoSEQ multiplex PCR; TCRdb stores just in-frame clones and leaves some out. The profile shows about 480,000 clones, about three quarters of them singletons. The sequence was collected from a woman aged 40 to 49 in good health. Some clones in this sample may be carry-over from other donors' samples. The chain recombines TRBV10-2 with TRBJ2-1; D is tentatively TRBD1 or TRBD2 (6 bases each). The sequenced material came from PBMCs. CDR3 in amino acids: CASSEGGYNEQFF. CDR3 nucleotides: TGCGCCAGCAGTGAAGGGGGGTACAATGAGCAGTTCTTC.